Included here is one T cell receptor beta chain sequence, with context. Its antigen is unknown. Looked up from germline, CDR1 is MNHEY and CDR2 is SVGEGT. The V end lost 5 bases, the J end lost 5 bases, and 15 bases lay between the germline ends. The CDR3 spans 14 residues. These data are taken from a study of T-cell reconstitution after alpha-beta-depleted transplantation in children. The study, taken as a whole, reports: Several hundred rapidly expanded clones from non-depleted graft cells reportedly supplied alpha-beta T cells about two months post-transplant. Newly generated T cells supplied most T-cell counts and diversity one year post-transplant. For some patients, TCRbeta diversity was high at day 60 because of recipient T cells and thymic progenitors that survived.

Unique molecular identifiers were used in preparing the TCRbeta library. One entry per CDR3 protein results from TCRdb running MiXCR on the PCR reads. The data hold about 980,000 distinct CDR3 sequences, with roughly 31% observed a single time. The input for sequencing was PBMCs, mostly from graft donor cells, taken 360 days after TCRalphabeta/CD19-depleted stem cell transplant. This rearrangement joins TRBV6-2 or TRBV6-3 to TRBJ2-5, with D perhaps assigned TRBD1 or TRBD2 (5 bases each). This TCR derives from a boy under two years old who had a stem cell transplant for SCID, so the T cells may come from the graft donor. The DNA for the CDR3 is TGTGCCAGCAGTAACCGGGACCCCAGGGAGACCCAGTACTTC. It yields the protein CASSNRDPRETQYF.